These T cell receptor beta chains were read from a single sample in a study of PD-L1 blockade in urothelial cancer. Repertoires were generated with immunoSEQ multiplex PCR, while TCRdb's copy carries only in-frame clones and drops some. Of fewer than 60,000 clones listed, about 88% are singletons. Sequences were derived from PBMCs, sampled around atezolizumab (anti-PD-L1) treatment. Receptor source: a man in his 70s with urothelial cancer. CDR3s include the opening cysteine and the closing phenylalanine or tryptophan. The order of the fields is clone size, J gene, D gene, V gene, CDR3 protein, CDR3 DNA. A D gene is named only where the DNA matches it firmly. A row's size may be missing; if present it is once, few, many or a size class.

>NA|TRBJ2-1|TRBD1|TRBV28
CASSPGTGQFDSYNEQFF
TGTGCCAGCAGTCCCGGTACGGGACAGTTTGACTCCTACAATGAGCAGTTCTTC
>NA|TRBJ2-5|TRBD2|TRBV15
CATSGFGTSGYLGQETQYF
TGTGCCACCAGCGGCTTCGGGACTAGCGGGTATCTCGGACAAGAGACCCAGTACTTC
>NA|TRBJ2-2|NA|TRBV6-6
CASSGGQANTGELFF
TGTGCCAGCAGCGGCGGACAAGCGAACACCGGGGAGCTGTTTTTT
>NA|TRBJ1-1|TRBD1|TRBV18
CASSDRGATEAFF
TGTGCCAGCTCCGACAGGGGTGCCACTGAAGCTTTCTTT
>NA|TRBJ1-1|NA|TRBV7-2
CASSSPGGNEAFF
TGTGCCAGCAGCTCCCCCGGAGGGAATGAAGCTTTCTTT
>NA|TRBJ2-2|TRBD2|TRBV5-4
CASSVGLAGGNTGELFF
TGTGCCAGCAGCGTCGGACTAGCGGGAGGGAACACCGGGGAGCTGTTTTTT
>NA|TRBJ2-3|NA|TRBV19
CASSLGLGDTQYF
TGTGCCAGTAGTCTGGGACTCGGAGATACGCAGTATTTT
>NA|TRBJ2-7|NA|TRBV11-3
CASSLEGRGRTYEQYF
TGTGCCAGCAGCTTAGAGGGGCGGGGACGAACCTACGAGCAGTACTTC
>NA|TRBJ1-1|TRBD1|TRBV7-9
CASSLGTGSMNTEAFF
TGTGCCAGCAGCTTGGGGACAGGGTCCATGAACACTGAAGCTTTCTTT
>NA|TRBJ1-5|NA|TRBV14
CASSQAGFSQPQHF
TGTGCCAGCAGCCAAGCGGGTTTTAGTCAGCCCCAGCATTTT
>NA|TRBJ2-1|NA|TRBV9
CASSVGGQVGEQFF
TGTGCCAGCAGCGTCGGAGGTCAAGTCGGTGAGCAGTTCTTC
>NA|TRBJ2-7|NA|TRBV7-8
CASSSTGRADSYEQYF
TGTGCCAGCAGCTCAACAGGCAGGGCCGACTCCTACGAGCAGTACTTC
>NA|TRBJ2-3|NA|TRBV28
CASSLPQGSDTQYF
TGTGCCAGCAGTTTACCGCAGGGGTCAGATACGCAGTATTTT
>NA|TRBJ1-2|NA|TRBV5-4
CASSPPRGETNYGYTF
TGTGCCAGCAGCCCCCCTCGGGGGGAGACCAACTATGGCTACACCTTC
>NA|TRBJ1-5|NA|TRBV28
CASRNRETNQPQHF
TGTGCCAGCAGGAACAGGGAAACCAATCAGCCCCAGCATTTT
>NA|TRBJ2-7|NA|TRBV9
CASSPASGSYEQYF
TGTGCCAGCAGCCCGGCCAGCGGTTCCTACGAGCAGTACTTC
>few|TRBJ1-1|NA|TRBV28
CASSRGSEAFF
TGTGCCAGCTCTCGGGGGAGCGAAGCTTTCTTT
>few|TRBJ1-2|NA|TRBV2
CASSEPRLYGYTF
TGTGCCAGCAGTGAGCCCAGGCTCTATGGCTACACCTTC
>NA|TRBJ2-5|NA|TRBV5-1
CATRRASAYQETQYF
TGCGCCACCCGAAGGGCTAGCGCATACCAAGAGACCCAGTACTTC
>NA|TRBJ1-5|NA|TRBV6-5
CASRPIMRYQPQHF
TGTGCCAGCAGGCCCATTATGAGGTATCAGCCCCAGCATTTT
>NA|TRBJ1-1|TRBD1|TRBV5-1
CASSSNTGQGRTEAFF
TGCGCCAGCAGCTCGAATACGGGACAGGGGAGGACTGAAGCTTTCTTT
>NA|TRBJ2-7|TRBD2|TRBV7-2
CASSLGGTTPGQYF
TGTGCCAGCAGCTTAGGTGGGACTACCCCAGGGCAGTACTTC
>NA|TRBJ1-4|NA|TRBV5-1
CASSLPEVNEKLFF
TGCGCCAGCAGCTTGCCAGAAGTAAATGAAAAACTGTTTTTT
>NA|TRBJ1-5|TRBD1|TRBV5-1
CASSSGQGNQPQHF
TGCGCCAGCAGCTCGGGACAGGGCAATCAGCCCCAGCATTTT
>NA|TRBJ1-1|TRBD1|TRBV7-3
CASSLQQGAFPAFF
TGTGCCAGCAGCTTACAACAGGGGGCTTTCCCAGCTTTCTTT
>few|TRBJ2-2|TRBD2|TRBV6-1
CASNGLAGVGELFF
TGTGCCAGCAACGGACTAGCGGGAGTTGGGGAGCTGTTTTTT
>few|TRBJ2-7|NA|TRBV7-9
CASSLVSGRVYEQYF
TGTGCCAGCAGCTTAGTATCTGGCAGGGTATACGAGCAGTACTTC
>NA|TRBJ2-7|TRBD2|TRBV5-1
CASSQSGGADEQYF
TGCGCCAGCAGCCAAAGCGGGGGGGCCGACGAGCAGTACTTC
>once|TRBJ1-2|NA|TRBV7-2
CASSSRKGSYGYTF
TGTGCCAGCAGCTCGAGGAAAGGTAGCTATGGCTACACCTTC
>NA|TRBJ2-5|TRBD2|TRBV9
CASSVGWTSGMVRETQYF
TGTGCCAGCAGCGTAGGTTGGACTAGCGGGATGGTCCGGGAGACCCAGTACTTC
>NA|TRBJ1-5|NA|TRBV13
CASSHQGQPQHF
TGTGCCAGCAGCCATCAGGGCCAGCCCCAGCATTTT
>once|TRBJ2-1|TRBD2|TRBV11-2
CASSPLGEGYNEQFF
TGTGCCAGCAGCCCCCTCGGGGAGGGATACAATGAGCAGTTCTTC
>NA|TRBJ2-1|TRBD2|TRBV28
CASSPRLAGVGEQFF
TGTGCCAGCAGTCCAAGACTAGCGGGAGTTGGTGAGCAGTTCTTC
>once|TRBJ1-1|TRBD1|TRBV7-2
CASSRGGQVATEAFF
TGTGCCAGCAGCCGCGGAGGACAGGTGGCCACTGAAGCTTTCTTT
>NA|TRBJ2-7|TRBD1|TRBV6-6
CASSGTGSSYEQYF
TGTGCCAGCAGCGGGACAGGGAGCTCCTACGAGCAGTACTTC
>NA|TRBJ2-1|TRBD2|TRBV9
CASSITSGRADEQFF
TGTGCCAGCAGCATTACTAGCGGGAGGGCCGATGAGCAGTTCTTC
>NA|TRBJ2-2|NA|TRBV30
CAWRRQGVSTGELFF
TGTGCCTGGAGAAGGCAGGGCGTTTCCACCGGGGAGCTGTTTTTT
>NA|TRBJ1-1|NA|TRBV19
CASIGPTGTEAFF
TGTGCCAGTATCGGCCCTACGGGCACTGAAGCTTTCTTT
>few|TRBJ2-1|TRBD2|TRBV27
CASSVGLAGTEQFF
TGTGCCAGCAGTGTGGGACTAGCGGGAACTGAGCAGTTCTTC
>few|TRBJ1-3|NA|TRBV4-3
CASSQTPGNTIYF
TGCGCCAGCAGCCAAACACCAGGAAACACCATATATTTT
>few|TRBJ1-1|NA|TRBV30
CAWSGALDYMNTEAFF
TGTGCCTGGAGTGGGGCCCTAGACTACATGAACACTGAAGCTTTCTTT
>few|TRBJ2-7|TRBD2|TRBV27
CASSLLTSRPPFEQYF
TGTGCCAGCAGTTTATTGACTAGCCGACCACCTTTCGAGCAGTACTTC
>NA|TRBJ1-5|TRBD1|TRBV19
CASSPVDRGNQPQHF
TGTGCCAGTAGCCCGGTCGACAGGGGCAATCAGCCCCAGCATTTT
>NA|TRBJ1-2|NA|TRBV6-5
CASSYRGGGYTF
TGTGCCAGCAGTTACAGGGGTGGTGGCTACACCTTC
>NA|TRBJ2-3|NA|TRBV30
CAWFLGGGPSNTQYF
TGTGCCTGGTTCCTGGGGGGGGGCCCATCAAATACGCAGTATTTT
>NA|TRBJ1-5|NA|TRBV7-8
CASSVDRHQPQHF
TGTGCCAGCAGCGTCGACAGACATCAGCCCCAGCATTTT
>NA|TRBJ1-5|TRBD1|TRBV23-1
CASSQRGQGQDQPQHF
TGCGCCAGCAGTCAACGGGGACAGGGGCAGGATCAGCCCCAGCATTTT
>NA|TRBJ2-3|NA|TRBV5-1
CASSPIRTSTDTQYF
TGCGCCAGCAGCCCCATAAGGACTAGCACAGATACGCAGTATTTT
>NA|TRBJ2-6|TRBD1|TRBV9
CASSFRGLGANVLTF
TGTGCCAGCAGCTTCAGGGGGCTTGGGGCCAACGTCCTGACTTTC
>NA|TRBJ1-1|TRBD1|TRBV9
CASSVGQGALGTEAFF
TGTGCCAGCAGCGTAGGGCAGGGGGCGCTTGGCACTGAAGCTTTCTTT
>NA|TRBJ2-5|NA|TRBV5-6
CASSLDVPRETQYF
TGTGCCAGCAGCTTGGACGTCCCGCGAGAGACCCAGTACTTC
>NA|TRBJ1-5|NA|TRBV19
CASSMRNQPQHF
TGTGCCAGTAGTATGAGGAATCAGCCCCAGCATTTT
>few|TRBJ1-5|TRBD1|TRBV25-1
CASSETGRWQPQHF
TGTGCCAGCAGTGAGACAGGGCGTTGGCAGCCCCAGCATTTT
>NA|TRBJ2-5|NA|TRBV2
CASSNRVGGQETQYF
TGTGCCAGCAGTAACAGGGTCGGAGGCCAAGAGACCCAGTACTTC
>few|TRBJ1-2|TRBD1|TRBV7-9
CASSSNRGLGGYTF
TGTGCCAGCAGCTCAAACAGGGGTTTGGGAGGCTACACCTTC
>NA|TRBJ1-2|NA|TRBV18
CASSPLWTDNYGYTF
TGTGCCAGCTCACCCTTATGGACAGACAACTATGGCTACACCTTC
>NA|TRBJ2-4|TRBD2|TRBV14
CASSPRSGVLAKNIQYF
TGTGCCAGCAGCCCCCGAAGCGGGGTACTAGCCAAAAACATTCAGTACTTC
>once|TRBJ1-2|TRBD1|TRBV2
CASRRGLPYGYTF
TGTGCCAGCAGGAGGGGGCTCCCCTATGGCTACACCTTC
>once|TRBJ2-1|TRBD2|TRBV6-6
CASSHSGVEDEQFF
TGTGCCAGCAGCCATAGCGGGGTGGAGGATGAGCAGTTCTTC
>NA|TRBJ2-2|TRBD1|TRBV28
CASSLTGGNTGELFF
TGTGCCAGCAGTTTGACAGGGGGCAATACCGGGGAGCTGTTTTTT